This TCR beta chain appears in the sequencing data of a study of blood T cell repertoires in COVID-19. Study background: COVID-19 samples from acute and convalescent phases originated in the United States, Italy and Spain.

Germline V gene data show CDR1 as SGHRS and CDR2 as YFSETQ. Trimming pared 0 bases from V and 0 bases from J, leaving 15 bases between. This CDR3 has 17 amino acids. This clone has a single count. Source study methods: Reference gene primers were amplified, and this amplification served to estimate nucleated cell counts. Libraries were prepared by immunoSEQ multiplex PCR; TCRdb keeps only in-frame clonotypes and omits some of them. V and J calls and clone size follow that table, whereas D and trimming were derived from the DNA. The sample carries 290,000 or so clones, approximately 80% recorded once. Ages ranged from about 18 to 89 years, with residence in 24 US areas. Participants had their cohort set by participant-reported clinical history.

Specimen: PBMCs or T cells enriched from blood (not recorded which). This receptor was obtained from a man aged 35 to 55 who had been exposed to COVID-19. The rearrangement uses TRBV5-1 and TRBJ1-1; unclear D gene. The CDR3 protein is CASSLVASVAVNTEAFF. The CDR3, as DNA: TGCGCCAGCAGCTTGGTGGCCTCTGTGGCCGTGAACACTGAAGCTTTCTTT.